This TCR beta chain was observed in a study of blood T cells in healthy people across ages. A sample-barcoded 5' primer and a J-beta primer mix were used in a second PCR of about 7 to 12 cycles. TCRdb independently ran MiXCR on the 5' RACE reads; one entry per CDR3 protein. The data contain 850,000 to 1,000,000 distinct CDR3 sequences, approximately 50% of them singletons. The germline V gene has CDR1 MGHRA and CDR2 YSYEKL. The CDR3 loop spans 16 amino acids. Deletions cut 2 bases from V and 0 bases from J, with 13 bases between. This chain connects TRBV4-1 to TRBJ1-2; maybe TRBD1 (5 bases). This TCR came from a woman aged 55 to 70 in good health. Material: blood. The CDR3 reads CASSQPSRGTNYGYTF. The CDR3 nucleotides are TGCGCCAGCAGCCAACCATCAAGGGGCACTAACTATGGCTACACCTTC.